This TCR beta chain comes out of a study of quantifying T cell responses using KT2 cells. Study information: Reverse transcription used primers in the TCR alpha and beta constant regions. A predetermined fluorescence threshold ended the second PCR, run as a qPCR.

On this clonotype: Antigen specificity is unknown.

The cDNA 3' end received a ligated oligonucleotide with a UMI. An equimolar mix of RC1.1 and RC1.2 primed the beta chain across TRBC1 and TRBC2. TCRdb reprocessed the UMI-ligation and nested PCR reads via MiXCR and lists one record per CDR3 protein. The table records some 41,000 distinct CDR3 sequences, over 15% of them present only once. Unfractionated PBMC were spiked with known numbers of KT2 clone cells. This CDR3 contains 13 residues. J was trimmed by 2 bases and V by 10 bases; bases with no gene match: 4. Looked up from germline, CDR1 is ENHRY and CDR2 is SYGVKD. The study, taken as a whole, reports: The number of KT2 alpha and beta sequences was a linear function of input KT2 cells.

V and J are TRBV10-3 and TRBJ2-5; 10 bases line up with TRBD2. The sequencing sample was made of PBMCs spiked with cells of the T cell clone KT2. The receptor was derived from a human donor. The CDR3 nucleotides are TGTGCCACACAACTAGCGGGGCAAGAGACCCAGTACTTC. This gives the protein CATQLAGQETQYF.